This T cell receptor beta chain is drawn from a study of T cell changes during pregnancy in multiple sclerosis. The protocol was immunoSEQ multiplex PCR, while the TCRdb copy is restricted to in-frame clones and leaves out a portion. The table records around 42,000 clones, approximately 92% of them present only once. V dropped 4 bases and J dropped 10; count of bases not matched to a gene: 12. The CDR3 runs to 14 residues. From germline, CDR1 is SGDLS and CDR2 YYNGEE. The starting material was CD4+ T cells from peripheral blood mononuclear cells, obtained in the second trimester of pregnancy. The clonotype was recovered from a female donor in good health, enrolled as a control in a pregnancy study. V usage is TRBV9 and J usage is TRBJ2-7; TRBD2 matches at 9 bases. The CDR3 DNA sequence: TGTGCCAGCAGCTCCAGACTAGCGGCCGTCGCCCAGTACTTC. Amino acid sequence: CASSSRLAAVAQYF.